This TCR beta chain was captured by sequencing in a study of long-term antiretroviral therapy in people with HIV. Investigators performed immunoSEQ version v3.0 at survey level. Clones were read by immunoSEQ multiplex PCR, and TCRdb kept only the in-frame ones, dropping some. Among some 16,000 clones listed, over 70% were seen once. Germline V gives CDR1 SGHTA, CDR2 FQGTGA. This CDR3 is 15 amino acids long. The V end lost 5 bases, the J end lost 4 bases, and 17 bases lay between the germline ends. This TCR was recovered from a man in his forties with HIV. The starting material was unsorted PBMCs, obtained 2.1 years after starting antiretroviral therapy. The V gene is TRBV7-3, the J gene TRBJ1-2; TRBD1 is a possible D gene (5 bases). CDR3 in amino acids: CASSPSDSSIYGYTF. CDR3 coding DNA: TGTGCCAGCAGCCCAAGTGACAGTAGCATCTATGGCTACACCTTC.